A single sample gave rise to the 31 T cell receptor beta chains below, sequenced in a study of blood T cell repertoires in COVID-19. The assay was immunoSEQ multiplex PCR, and TCRdb's table has in-frame clones only and misses some. The sample consists of more than 50,000 clones, approximately 85% of them appearing once. Sequencing input: peripheral blood. The receptor source for this set is a human donor in a cohort sampled during active COVID-19.

The gene calls are TRBV5-1 and TRBJ1-2, with 7 positions matching TRBD1. CDR3 length: 14 residues. The V gene end was trimmed by 3 bases and the J gene end by 2 bases; junction bases not matched to a gene: 4. Germline V gene lookup returns CDR1 SGHRS and CDR2 YFSETQ. The CDR3 coding sequence is TGCGCCAGCAGCTCAGGGGGTGAGAACTATGGCTACACCTTC. This sequence encodes CASSSGGENYGYTF. Together with reference TRBV5-1 and TRBJ1-2, the CDR3 gives the full variable domain: KAGVTQTPRYLIKTRGQQVTLSCSPISGHRSVSWYQQTPGQGLQFLFEYFSETQRNKGNFPGRFSGRQFSNSRSEMNVSTLELGDSALYLCASSSGGENYGYTFGSGTRLTVV.

The V call is TRBV4-3, the J call TRBJ1-5; unclear D gene. Germline V CDR1 and CDR2: LGHNA, YSLEER. V was pared by 1 base and J by 7 bases, with 8 bases between. The CDR3 length is 13 residues. CDR3 protein: CASSQGYRQPQHF. CDR3 DNA sequence: TGCGCCAGCAGCCAAGGATACCGGCAGCCCCAGCATTTT.

This clone was found a few times. The J gene is TRBJ1-2, the V gene TRBV3-1 (or the pseudogene TRBV3-2); 11 bases are shared with TRBD1. CDR1 and CDR2 (germline): LGHDT, YNNKEL (reference sequence). V shed 1 base and J 4 bases; nucleotides not matched to a gene: 17. The length of the CDR3 is 20 residues. CDR3 loop: CASSQALPGQGGNLAYGYTF. CDR3 nucleotide sequence: TGTGCCAGCAGCCAAGCCCTTCCGGGACAGGGGGGAAATTTGGCCTATGGCTACACCTTC.

The CDR3 region is CASSRGGEETQYF. CDR3 DNA sequence: TGCGCCAGCAGCCGCGGGGGGGAAGAGACCCAGTACTTC. J is TRBJ2-5 and V is TRBV4-1; 9 bases map to TRBD2. V shed 4 bases and J 3 bases; nucleotides not matched to a gene: 0. The CDR3 contains 13 residues. Germline V gives CDR1 MGHRA, CDR2 YSYEKL.

This chain uses TRBV18 with TRBJ2-5; TRBD2 matches 9 bases. This CDR3 spans 15 amino acids. Germline V gene data show CDR1 as KGHSH and CDR2 as LQKENI. Trimming cost V 1 base and J 4 bases; bases outside gene matches: 4. For the CDR3, the DNA is TGTGCCAGCTCACCACAGGTAGCGGGGGTAGAGACCCAGTACTTC. Translated: CASSPQVAGVETQYF.

V gene TRBV29-1 combines with J gene TRBJ2-5, with TRBD1 matching 7 bases. Germline lookup yields CDR1 SQVTM and CDR2 ANQGSEA. J was trimmed by 4 bases and V by 7 bases; bases with no gene match: 6. The CDR3 spans 12 residues. CDR3: CSGNRGRETQYF. CDR3 bases: TGCAGCGGTAACAGGGGTCGAGAGACCCAGTACTTC.

The J gene is TRBJ2-1, the V gene TRBV24-1, with TRBD2 matching 8 bases. J gave up 4 bases and V 4 bases, and 8 bases lay outside the gene matches. Germline CDR1 and CDR2: KGHDR and SFDVKD. The CDR3 spans 16 residues. The CDR3 DNA sequence: TGTGCCACCAGTGACCCGGGGGGGCCTTTTTACAATGAGCAGTTCTTC. Protein product: CATSDPGGPFYNEQFF.

V usage is TRBV7-8 and J usage is TRBJ1-3; D perhaps matches TRBD1 (5 bases). The germline V gene encodes CDR1 SGHVS and CDR2 FQNEAQ. This CDR3 contains 14 residues. Trimming took off 8 bases at V and 0 bases at J, with 11 bases between the two ends. The CDR3 sequence is CASAGLSSGNTIYF. The CDR3 coding sequence is TGTGCCAGCGCGGGACTGAGCTCTGGAAACACCATATATTTT.

The rearrangement links TRBV5-1 to TRBJ2-1, with TRBD2 matching over 15 bases. Germline CDR1 reads SGHRS; CDR2 reads YFSETQ. J gave up 2 bases and V 4 bases, and 10 bases lay outside the gene matches. This CDR3 has 19 residues. For the CDR3, the DNA is TGCGCCAGCAGCCCCCTCGGACTAGCGGGGGGGCTGGCCTACAATGAGCAGTTCTTC. As protein: CASSPLGLAGGLAYNEQFF.

This chain links TRBV6-5 with TRBJ2-1; TRBD2 agrees at 11 bases. J was trimmed by 7 bases and V by 0 bases; bases with no gene match: 5. The V gene's germline CDR1 is MNHEY and CDR2 SVGAGI. CDR3 length: 16 residues. The CDR3 bases are TGTGCCAGCAGTTACTCGTCCGGGACTAGCGGAAATGAGCAGTTCTTC. Translated: CASSYSSGTSGNEQFF.

The rearrangement links TRBV30 to TRBJ1-6; D is uncertain. The V gene lost 2 bases and the J gene lost 0 bases, with 14 bases spanning the gap. The CDR3 totals 17 residues. Germline lookup yields CDR1 GTSNPN and CDR2 SVGIG (reference sequence). In DNA form, the CDR3 reads TGTGCCTGGAGTTCCACAGAACTGAGCTCCTATAATTCACCCCTCCACTTT. Translation: CAWSSTELSSYNSPLHF.

This clone was seen only once. The chain couples TRBV18 to TRBJ1-2, with D unresolved. Germline V gene sequence: CDR1 KGHSH, CDR2 LQKENI. This CDR3 is 15 amino acids long. Trimming took off 3 bases at V and 0 bases at J, with 11 bases between the two ends. CDR3 bases: TGTGCCAGCTCACCTAATACAGCATCTAACTATGGCTACACCTTC. Translation: CASSPNTASNYGYTF.

This chain links TRBV2 with TRBJ1-4; 7 bases are a match to TRBD1. The V gene end was trimmed by 2 bases and the J gene end by 5 bases; junction bases not matched to a gene: 5. Germline V gene data show CDR1 as SNHLY and CDR2 as FYNNEI. The CDR3 contains 15 residues. Written as DNA, the CDR3 is TGTGCCAGCAGTGAACCGGGACAGCAGAATGAAAAACTGTTTTTT. This sequence encodes CASSEPGQQNEKLFF.

V usage is TRBV3-1 (or the pseudogene TRBV3-2) and J usage is TRBJ2-5, with 7 bases aligning to TRBD2. Germline loops: CDR1 LGHDT, CDR2 YNNKEL (reference sequence). J was trimmed by 2 bases and V by 1 base; bases with no gene match: 4. The CDR3 runs 15 residues. The CDR3 DNA reads TGTGCCAGCAGCCAAGTATCGGGAGGACAAGAGACCCAGTACTTC. The encoded protein is CASSQVSGGQETQYF.

The count of this clone is one. CDR3 residues: CAWSVVQGSTTNEKLFF. The CDR3 bases are TGTGCCTGGAGTGTAGTCCAGGGGTCCACAACTAATGAAAAACTGTTTTTT. V usage is TRBV30 and J usage is TRBJ1-4, with D possibly being TRBD1 (6 bases). This CDR3 is 17 amino acids long. The germline V gene encodes CDR1 GTSNPN and CDR2 SVGIG (reference sequence). The V gene lost 0 bases and the J gene lost 0 bases, with 14 bases spanning the gap.

The chain uses TRBV12-5 and TRBJ2-3; weak D call: TRBD2 (5 bases). Germline V gives CDR1 LGHNT, CDR2 FRNRAP. The CDR3 spans 17 residues. V was clipped by 4 bases and J by 2 bases, with 19 bases between them. The DNA for the CDR3 is TGTGCTAGTGGTTCCTACCGATTAGCCGGGGTCACAGATACGCAGTATTTT. This gives the protein CASGSYRLAGVTDTQYF.

The CDR3 protein is CSTIRGTDTQYF. The DNA of the CDR3 is TGCAGCACCATCAGGGGGACAGATACGCAGTATTTT. This chain connects TRBV29-1 to TRBJ2-3; TRBD1 matches at 7 bases. CDR1 and CDR2 (germline): SQVTM, ANQGSEA. This CDR3 region has 12 residues. Trimming at V came to 8 bases and at J to 3 bases, leaving 5 bases not matched to a gene.

V gene TRBV18 combines with J gene TRBJ2-1; TRBD2 agrees at 9 bases. The CDR3 runs 15 residues. The junction had 4 bases not matched to a gene; V was cut back by 3 bases and J by 4 bases. Per germline, CDR1 KGHSH and CDR2 LQKENI. DNA of the CDR3: TGTGCCAGCTCACCGGCGGGGGGGGTGTACAATGAGCAGTTCTTC. This sequence encodes CASSPAGGVYNEQFF.

The chain has TRBV29-1 and TRBJ1-1, with 7 bases identical to TRBD1. Germline CDR1 is SQVTM and CDR2 is ANQGSEA. The CDR3 runs to 12 residues. V shed 7 bases and J 7 bases; nucleotides not matched to a gene: 9. Here the CDR3 reads CSAGTALFEAFF. The CDR3 nucleotides are TGCAGCGCCGGGACAGCTCTCTTTGAAGCTTTCTTT.

This chain connects TRBV7-9 to TRBJ2-3; 7 bases agree with TRBD1. CDR1 and CDR2 from the germline V gene are SEHNR and FQNEAQ (reference sequence). The CDR3 is 15 amino acids. The V gene end was trimmed by 2 bases and the J gene end by 1 base; junction bases not matched to a gene: 3. In nucleotides, the CDR3 is TGTGCCAGCAGCTTACGAGGACAGGGCACAGATACGCAGTATTTT. Its protein is CASSLRGQGTDTQYF.

This chain links TRBV29-1 with TRBJ2-3; D is possibly TRBD2 (6 bases). Germline assignment: CDR1 SQVTM and CDR2 ANQGSEA. The V end was cut by 4 bases, the J end by 3 bases, with 11 bases between. The CDR3 has 13 residues. This CDR3 reads CSVVYAGTDTQYF. In nucleotides, the CDR3 is TGCAGCGTTGTCTACGCGGGGACAGATACGCAGTATTTT.

The CDR3 here is CATAPGPTSYEQYF. The CDR3 DNA sequence: TGTGCCACCGCCCCCGGTCCTACCTCCTACGAGCAGTACTTC. The V call is TRBV27, the J call TRBJ2-7, with D uncertain. The CDR3 consists of 14 residues. Germline assignment: CDR1 MNHEY and CDR2 SMNVEV (reference sequence). The V gene lost 10 bases and the J gene lost 0 bases, with 16 bases spanning the gap.

The chain recombines TRBV5-1 with TRBJ1-3, with 7 nucleotides matching TRBD1. The trim removed 7 bases at V and 2 bases at J, leaving 6 bases unmatched. The CDR3 covers 14 residues. CDR1 is SGHRS and CDR2 is YFSETQ in the germline V gene. CDR3 nucleotide sequence: TGCGCCAGCCCACAGGGGCTGGCTGGAAACACCATATATTTT. This gives the protein CASPQGLAGNTIYF.

The J gene is TRBJ1-2, the V gene TRBV6-5, with TRBD1 identical over 8 bases. Per germline, CDR1 MNHEY and CDR2 SVGAGI. V was pared by 6 bases and J by 4 bases, with 7 bases of the junction left unmatched. The CDR3 extends over 14 amino acids. CDR3 region: CASSQDRAPYGYTF. In nucleotides, the CDR3 is TGTGCCAGCAGCCAGGACAGGGCCCCCTATGGCTACACCTTC.

V gene TRBV10-1 combines with J gene TRBJ2-5; TRBD2 is a possible D gene (6 bases). Germline CDR1 WNHNN, CDR2 SYGVQD (reference sequence). The CDR3 length is 13 residues. V shed 3 bases and J shed 4 bases, with 9 bases lying between them. The CDR3 sequence is CASSDRAGETQYF. The DNA for the CDR3 is TGCGCCAGCAGTGATCGAGCGGGAGAGACCCAGTACTTC.

The CDR3: CASSQGGDEQYF. Here the CDR3 DNA reads TGTGCCAGCAGCCAGGGGGGAGACGAGCAGTACTTC. This sequence joins TRBV14 and TRBJ2-7, with D perhaps matching TRBD2 (6 bases). Trimming shortened V by 3 bases and J by 5 bases, and 8 bases separated the two germline ends. The length of the CDR3 is 12 residues. Per the germline V gene, CDR1 is SGHDN and CDR2 is FVKESK.

The chain links TRBV18 to TRBJ1-6; possibly TRBD1 for D (6 bases). This CDR3 is 15 amino acids long. V was cut by 3 bases and J by 5 bases, with 11 bases left in between. Germline lookup yields CDR1 KGHSH and CDR2 LQKENI. The CDR3 protein is CASSPAGVNNSPLHF. The CDR3 DNA reads as TGTGCCAGCTCACCCGCAGGGGTTAATAATTCACCCCTCCACTTT.

The CDR3 DNA reads TGTGCCAGCAGCGGGACAACTAACTATGGCTACACCTTC. This encodes CASSGTTNYGYTF. This rearrangement joins TRBV6-6 to TRBJ1-2; a possible D gene is TRBD1 (6 bases). Germline CDR1 MNHNY, CDR2 SVGAGI (reference sequence). V was shortened by 6 bases and J by 0 bases, with 8 bases between the two germline ends. The CDR3 runs 13 residues.

V gene TRBV29-1 combines with J gene TRBJ1-5; 8 nucleotides match TRBD1. Trimming cost V 8 bases and J 3 bases; bases outside gene matches: 6. The CDR3 has 13 residues. Germline-derived CDR1 and CDR2 are SQVTM and ANQGSEA. CDR3 sequence reads: CSYQTGVNQPQHF. CDR3 bases: TGCAGCTACCAGACAGGGGTCAATCAGCCCCAGCATTTT.

The table lists this clone with a count of one. The V gene is TRBV5-1, the J gene TRBJ2-1, with TRBD1 as a possible D gene (6 bases). Germline values: CDR1 SGHRS, CDR2 YFSETQ. V lost 0 bases to trimming and J lost 8 bases, with 12 bases between them. This CDR3 contains 14 residues. The CDR3 DNA reads as TGCGCCAGCAGCTTGGGGGGGCGAGCAGATGAGCAGTTCTTC. It encodes CASSLGGRADEQFF.

J is TRBJ2-7 and V is TRBV15; D possibly corresponds to TRBD2 (7 bases). Trimming pared 5 bases from V and 4 bases from J, leaving 21 bases between. This CDR3 is 16 amino acids long. Germline CDR1 is LNHNV and CDR2 is YYDKDF (reference sequence). CDR3 sequence reads: CATSPLKGGGLYEQYF. Written as DNA, the CDR3 is TGTGCCACCAGCCCTCTCAAAGGGGGGGGGCTATACGAGCAGTACTTC.